The source of this T cell receptor beta chain is a study of blood T cells in healthy people across ages. Study-level background: About one barcoded beta molecule was captured per two T cells (by template switching).

As to this clonotype: Its target is not known.

The study's findings and limits: The study found more naive CD4+ cells and higher diversity in long-lived than aged donors. Diversity estimates drawn from one million T cells were deemed underestimates.

The authors ran a second PCR of about 7 to 12 cycles using a sample-barcoded 5' primer and a J-beta primer mix. TCRdb called the 5' RACE reads again in MiXCR, with one record for every CDR3 protein. The sample holds over 1,300,000 distinct CDR3 sequences, approximately 59% seen once. Germline CDR1 reads MNHEY; CDR2 reads SVGAGI. The CDR3 loop spans 14 amino acids. V was pared by 11 bases and J by 1 base, with 17 bases between. Donors gave 9 to 10 milliliters of peripheral blood apiece. The sample comprised blood. This rearrangement joins TRBV6-5 to TRBJ2-5; no clear D. The sequence was collected from a man aged 18 to 29 in good health. The CDR3 here is CASAPAPLQETQYF. Here the CDR3 DNA reads TGTGCCTCGGCACCCGCGCCCCTCCAAGAGACCCAGTACTTC.